The T cell receptor (beta chain) described here comes from a study of neoadjuvant anti-PD-1 for oral cavity cancer. Study results and caveats: Treg/Th17 ratio rose with pretreatment blood and fell with post-treatment tumor TCRbeta clonality.

PBMC libraries mostly used approximately 0.5 ug of input genomic DNA, with six replicates per sample. Clones were read by immunoSEQ multiplex PCR, and TCRdb kept only the in-frame ones, dropping some. This table has roughly 60,000 clones, around four fifths appearing once. A note on this clone: Its antigen is unknown.

The source was PBMCs, collected before nivolumab (anti-PD-1) treatment. This TCR came from a person aged 35 to 85 with oral cavity squamous cell carcinoma.

The chain's CDR3 is CASSLVVSGSSYEQYF. In DNA form, the CDR3 reads TGTGCCAGCAGCTTAGTTGTTAGCGGCAGCTCCTACGAGCAGTACTTC. J is TRBJ2-7 and V is TRBV11-2; possible D gene TRBD2, 6 bases. The CDR3 consists of 16 residues. The V gene's germline CDR1 is SGHAT and CDR2 FQNNGV. The germline V and J ends were trimmed by 1 base and 0 bases, with 13 bases remaining between them.